This T cell receptor beta chain emerged from a study of blood T cells in healthy people across ages. Across the study: The capture of about one barcoded beta molecule per two T cells was achieved by template switching. Study-wide points: The study could not conclusively compare naive and antigen-experienced cells, given its unsorted PBMCs.

The CDR3 loop spans 15 amino acids. V gave up 4 bases and J gave up 3 bases; unmatched junction bases: 7. Germline V gives CDR1 MNHNS, CDR2 SASEGT. A second PCR, run for roughly 6 to 11 cycles, used a sample-barcoded 5' primer plus a J-beta primer mix. Tagging of each cDNA molecule was performed by a template-switch adaptor with 12 random nucleotides. Each CDR3 protein is one row after TCRdb ran MiXCR on the 5' RACE reads. The sample holds over 1,500,000 distinct CDR3 sequences, around 50% seen once. Comments on this clonotype: Its antigen is unknown.

Sample: blood. The gene calls are TRBV6-1 and TRBJ2-3; the match to TRBD1 covers 7 bases. The source of this sequence is a woman aged 40-49 years in good health. For the CDR3, the DNA is TGTGCCAGCAGTGGCCGGACAGGATGGACAGATACGCAGTATTTT. Translation gives CASSGRTGWTDTQYF.